This T cell receptor (beta chain) was sequenced during a study of T cells in Graves' hyperthyroidism and ophthalmopathy. Study overall: Peripheral blood was obtained at initial diagnosis, preceding any treatment. Notes on the study in general: A model built on 13 V-J features separated ophthalmopathy from stable hyperthyroidism.

RNA transcripts served as the template for amplifying TCR beta CDR3 regions. The primer set for the first-round RT-PCR of the TCR CDR3 was HTBI. MiXCR was run by TCRdb on the multiplex PCR reads, yielding one entry per CDR3 protein. The sample gives 300,000 to 450,000 distinct CDR3 sequences, roughly 15% of which show up once; about 20% is in the top ten. Not enrolled were patients with uncontrolled infection, other autoimmune disease, pregnancy or lactation. The authors obtained PBMCs from more than 8 ml of fresh peripheral blood. This clonotype was seen at least ten times. Its antigen is not known. CDR1 is SGHKS and CDR2 is YYEKEE in the germline V gene (reference sequence). V lost 0 bases to trimming and J lost 11 bases, with 14 bases between them. The CDR3 sequence is 13 residues long.

Source material: blood. The genes are TRBV5-5 and TRBJ1-1; TRBD1 might be the D (5 bases). The receptor's source is a woman under 40 with Graves' ophthalmopathy. CDR3 amino acids: CASSLDRRPLAFF. The CDR3 DNA follows: TGTGCCAGCAGCTTGGACAGGCGGCCTTTGGCTTTCTTT.